The source of this T cell receptor beta chain is a study of shared T cell receptors in the human thymus. The CDR3 length is 16 residues. Per the germline V gene, CDR1 is SGHAT and CDR2 is FQNNGV. V was clipped by 4 bases and J by 2 bases, with 17 bases between them. Profiling relied on immunoSEQ multiplex PCR, and the TCRdb table lists in-frame clones only, not all of them. The table has some 760,000 clones, over 75% seen once; the top ten hold 0.0095% to 0.011%. This sample also belongs to another study, concerning human thymus T cells. From that study: The thymus tissue came from resections taken during corrective heart surgery. Gene usage for V and J segments appeared biased in thymic and blood repertoires. The related literature has documented a marked overlap of thymic repertoires among unrelated individuals.

The chain links TRBV11-2 to TRBJ2-5, with D possibly being TRBD1 (6 bases). The specimen sequenced was thymocytes. This receptor was obtained from a girl under three years old with a congenital heart defect. This chain's CDR3 is CASSSDYRALQETQYF. Here the CDR3 DNA reads TGTGCCAGCAGCTCAGACTACAGGGCTTTACAAGAGACCCAGTACTTC.